This entry concerns a single T cell receptor (beta chain). This CDR3 has 13 residues. Germline V gene sequence: CDR1 MNHEY, CDR2 SMNVEV (reference sequence). V lost 2 bases and J lost 5, with 7 bases in between. The sample comes from a study of cytomegalovirus exposure and HLA in healthy donors. Only in-frame clones appear in the TCRdb table, and some are missing; sequencing was by immunoSEQ multiplex PCR. The sample lists about 220,000 clones; about 90% were seen once. V is TRBV27 and J is TRBJ2-1; no reliable D call. The receptor comes from a woman aged 18-29 years in good health and CMV-seronegative. The sample taken for sequencing was PBMCs. The CDR3 here is CASSLGQNNEQFF. The CDR3 DNA is TGTGCCAGCAGTTTAGGGCAGAACAATGAGCAGTTCTTC.